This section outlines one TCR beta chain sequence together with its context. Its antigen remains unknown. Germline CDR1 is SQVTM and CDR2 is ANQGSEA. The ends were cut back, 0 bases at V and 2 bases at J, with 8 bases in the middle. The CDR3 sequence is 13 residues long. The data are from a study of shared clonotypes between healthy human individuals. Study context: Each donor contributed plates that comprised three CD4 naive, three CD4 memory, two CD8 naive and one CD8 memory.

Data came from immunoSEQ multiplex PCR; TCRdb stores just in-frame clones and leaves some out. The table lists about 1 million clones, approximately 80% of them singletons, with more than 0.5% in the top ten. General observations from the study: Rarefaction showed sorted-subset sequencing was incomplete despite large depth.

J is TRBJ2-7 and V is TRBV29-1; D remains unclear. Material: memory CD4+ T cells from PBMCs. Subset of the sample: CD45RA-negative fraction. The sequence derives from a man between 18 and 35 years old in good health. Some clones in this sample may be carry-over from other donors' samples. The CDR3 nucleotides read TGCAGCGTTGAAGATCCTCTGACCTACGAGCAGTACTTC. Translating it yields CSVEDPLTYEQYF.